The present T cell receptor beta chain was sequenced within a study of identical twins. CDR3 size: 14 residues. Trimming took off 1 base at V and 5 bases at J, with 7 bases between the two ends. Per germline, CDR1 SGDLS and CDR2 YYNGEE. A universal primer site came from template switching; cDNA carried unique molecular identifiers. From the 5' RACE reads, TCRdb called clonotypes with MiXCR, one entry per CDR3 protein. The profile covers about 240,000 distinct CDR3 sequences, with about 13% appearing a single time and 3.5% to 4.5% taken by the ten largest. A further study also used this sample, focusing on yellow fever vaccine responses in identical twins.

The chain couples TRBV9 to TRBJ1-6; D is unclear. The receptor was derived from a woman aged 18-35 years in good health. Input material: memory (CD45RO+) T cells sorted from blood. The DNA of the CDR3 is TGTGCCAGCAGCGTACGGGCAGATAATTCACCCCTCCACTTT. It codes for CASSVRADNSPLHF.